These T cell receptor beta chains were read from a single sample in a study of vaccination and CD4 T cells after COVID-19. TCRdb passed the PCR reads through MiXCR, listing each CDR3 protein once. This sample has around 10,000 distinct CDR3 sequences, with 34% found just once. These receptors are not linked to any known antigen. The specimen was CD4+ T cells from blood, cultured in vitro. Every receptor here comes from a human donor in good health. Each CDR3 is given with its conserved first and last residue. A D gene is named only where the DNA matches it firmly. Not every row has a clone size; where given, it reads once, few, many or a size class.

V,size,D,J,CDR3,DNA
TRBV27,few,NA,TRBJ2-5,CASSTSIGTQYF,TGTGCCAGCAGCACCTCCATAGGGACCCAGTACTTC
TRBV10-2,NA,NA,TRBJ2-7,CASRAGAYEQYF,TGCGCCAGCAGGGCTGGAGCCTACGAGCAGTACTTC
TRBV6-1,NA,TRBD1,TRBJ2-7,CASNHRGHEQYF,TGTGCCAGCAACCACAGGGGGCACGAGCAGTACTTC
TRBV19,NA,NA,TRBJ1-6,CASPGLPGNSPLHF,TGTGCCAGTCCTGGCCTCCCGGGGAATTCACCCCTCCACTTT
TRBV11-1,few,NA,TRBJ2-5,CASSFGNQETQYF,TGTGCCAGCAGCTTCGGAAACCAAGAGACCCAGTACTTT
TRBV20-1,NA,TRBD1,TRBJ2-3,CSAIRTGGVDTQYF,TGCAGTGCTATTAGGACAGGGGGTGTGGATACGCAGTATTTT
TRBV7-6,NA,NA,TRBJ2-5,CASSLGSEVPKETQYF,TGTGCCAGCAGCTTAGGATCCGAAGTCCCTAAAGAGACCCAGTACTTC
TRBV28,once,TRBD1,TRBJ1-2,CASSRAQAGGGYGYTF,TGTGCCAGCAGCCGGGCCCAGGCAGGGGGTGGCTATGGCTACACCTTC
TRBV7-9,NA,TRBD1,TRBJ1-1,CASSPDRGANTEAFF,TGTGCCAGCAGCCCGGACAGGGGTGCGAACACTGAAGCTTTCTTT
TRBV28,NA,TRBD1,TRBJ2-3,CASSFLGQGARDTQYF,TGTGCCAGCAGTTTTTTGGGACAGGGGGCTAGGGATACGCAGTATTTT
TRBV6-2/TRBV6-3,few,TRBD1,TRBJ1-5,CASKVQGVSNQPQHF,TGTGCCTCCAAAGTACAGGGGGTAAGCAATCAGCCCCAGCATTTT
TRBV20-1,few,NA,TRBJ1-6,CSARDHVAAHNSPLHF,TGCAGTGCTAGAGATCACGTGGCAGCCCATAATTCACCCCTCCACTTT
TRBV7-2,NA,TRBD1,TRBJ2-3,CASSSTGTGGRTDTQYF,TGTGCCAGCAGCTCGACCGGGACAGGGGGCCGCACAGATACGCAGTATTTT
TRBV28,NA,NA,TRBJ2-3,CATSGGGTRSYSTDTQYF,TGTGCCACATCTGGAGGGGGGACACGTTCTTATAGCACAGATACGCAGTATTTT
TRBV5-1,NA,TRBD2,TRBJ2-5,CASSLGGSSGRGETQYF,TGCGCCAGCAGCTTGGGGGGTAGTAGCGGGAGAGGAGAGACCCAGTACTTC
TRBV30,once,NA,TRBJ1-5,CAWSATGRSNQPQHF,TGTGCCTGGAGTGCAACAGGGAGAAGCAATCAGCCCCAGCATTTT
TRBV6-1,few,NA,TRBJ1-1,CASSELDTEAFF,TGTGCCAGCAGTGAGTTAGACACTGAAGCTTTCTTT
TRBV20-1,NA,NA,TRBJ1-2,CSTKTANYGYTF,TGCAGTACTAAGACAGCTAACTATGGCTACACCTTC
TRBV6-5,few,NA,TRBJ1-6,CASSYSSQGLYSPLHF,TGTGCCAGCAGTTACTCGTCCCAGGGTTTGTACTCACCCCTCCACTTT